Below, 22 T cell receptor beta chains from the same sample are listed, as sequenced in a study. TCRdb redid the calling of the 5' RACE reads with MiXCR, one entry per CDR3 protein. The profile covers 8,000 to 9,500 distinct CDR3 sequences, with around a third appearing a single time and over 6.5% taken by the ten largest. The sequenced material came from tumor-infiltrating memory CD4+ T cells sorted from the breast tumor. Subset given: memory CD4+ T cells, CD4+CD45RO+CD25-. Every receptor here comes from a female donor with breast cancer.

This clonotype was found many times. V and J are TRBV4-2 and TRBJ2-1, with 13 bases lining up with TRBD2. The CDR3 contains 16 residues. CDR1 and CDR2 from the germline V gene are LGHNA and YNFKEQ. J gave up 6 bases and V 1 base, and 3 bases lay outside the gene matches. DNA of the CDR3: TGTGCCAGCAGCCAAGGGACTAGCGGGAGTGGCAATGAGCAGTTCTTC. Translation gives CASSQGTSGSGNEQFF.

As for this clonotype: A much larger clonotype is one base distant, so this may be a read error. The chain recombines TRBV3-1 with TRBJ1-1; a possible D gene is TRBD1 (6 bases). The germline gives CDR1 LGHDT, CDR2 YNNKEL (reference sequence). Trimming cost V 4 bases and J 2 bases, with 14 bases left between them. The CDR3 is made up of 15 amino acids. The CDR3 region has the DNA TGTGCCAGCAGCCGGACAGTAGAGTCCAACACTGAAGCTTTCTTT. Its translation: CASSRTVESNTEAFF.

The CDR3 here is CSALGGETEAFF. Written as DNA, the CDR3 is TGCAGTGCTCTAGGGGGGGAAACTGAAGCTTTCTTT. This rearrangement joins TRBV20-1 to TRBJ1-1, with D tentatively TRBD1 (6 bases). Germline V gives CDR1 DFQATT, CDR2 SNEGSKA (reference sequence). The CDR3 is 12 residues long. The V end was cut by 5 bases, the J end by 5 bases, with 12 bases between.

With respect to this clonotype: This may be a read error, as it is one base from a much larger clone. In this CDR3 the conserved last residue, phenylalanine or tryptophan, is missing, so a read error is likely. The rearrangement joins TRBV20-1 to TRBJ1-5; D not certain. The length of the CDR3 is 13 residues. Germline CDR1 and CDR2: DFQATT and SNEGSKA (reference sequence). The ends were cut back, 7 bases at V and 0 bases at J, with 10 bases in the middle. CDR3: CSVKEGSNQPQHS. The CDR3 DNA follows: TGCAGTGTGAAGGAGGGTAGCAATCAGCCCCAGCATTCT.

This sequence joins TRBV12-3 or TRBV12-4 and TRBJ1-5; maybe TRBD1 (5 bases). The CDR3 consists of 15 residues. Trimming shortened V by 7 bases and J by 3 bases, and 16 bases separated the two germline ends. CDR3 nucleotides: TGTGCCAGCACCTTTAGCGGGGCACTCAATCAGCCCCAGCATTTT. It codes for CASTFSGALNQPQHF.

The chain uses TRBV5-1 and TRBJ1-2, with 8 bases that match TRBD1. The length of the CDR3 is 14 residues. With V trimmed by 3 bases and J by 2 bases, 3 bases remained unmatched. Germline CDR1 is SGHRS and CDR2 is YFSETQ. The CDR3 nucleotides are TGCGCCAGCAGCTCTGACAGGGGAAACTATGGCTACACCTTC. Encoded protein: CASSSDRGNYGYTF. The full variable domain, in which reference TRBV5-1 and TRBJ1-2 provide the parts outside the CDR3, is KAGVTQTPRYLIKTRGQQVTLSCSPISGHRSVSWYQQTPGQGLQFLFEYFSETQRNKGNFPGRFSGRQFSNSRSEMNVSTLELGDSALYLCASSSDRGNYGYTFGSGTRLTVV.

This chain uses TRBV6-1 with TRBJ1-1; D uncertain. Trimming removed 4 bases at V and 8 bases at J, with 14 bases between. The germline gives CDR1 MNHNS, CDR2 SASEGT. The CDR3 is 13 residues long. CDR3 bases: TGTGCCAGCAGTGCCTGGGCGGAGAGCGAAGCTTTCTTT. It encodes CASSAWAESEAFF.

This clonotype has only a few counts. This rearrangement joins TRBV7-3 to TRBJ2-7; D is tentatively TRBD1 or TRBD2 (5 bases each). V lost 1 base and J 2 bases, leaving 15 bases between the germline ends. Germline CDR1 SGHTA, CDR2 FQGTGA. This CDR3 contains 16 residues. CDR3 amino acids: CASSLIPGPEAYEQYF. CDR3 DNA: TGTGCCAGCAGCTTAATACCGGGACCCGAGGCCTACGAGCAGTACTTC.

The chain couples TRBV12-3 or TRBV12-4 to TRBJ1-4, with a tentative D call TRBD1 (6 bases). The CDR3 extends over 15 amino acids. Trimming pared 7 bases from V and 3 bases from J, leaving 15 bases between. The CDR3 DNA follows: TGTGCCAGCACTTCATCGGACAGCCCTAATGAAAAACTGTTTTTT. Translating gives CASTSSDSPNEKLFF.

This clonotype was observed at least ten times. V and J are TRBV12-3 or TRBV12-4 and TRBJ2-7; D possibly corresponds to TRBD1 (6 bases). There are 14 residues in the CDR3. The V end was cut by 3 bases, the J end by 2 bases, with 11 bases between. CDR3 nucleotides: TGTGCCAGCAGTTTTATTCAGGGGCCCTACGAGCAGTACTTC. It translates to CASSFIQGPYEQYF.

The J gene is TRBJ1-4, the V gene TRBV2; TRBD1 might be the D (5 bases). Trimming took off 8 bases at V and 8 bases at J, with 18 bases between the two ends. CDR3 length: 14 residues. Germline CDR1 and CDR2: SNHLY and FYNNEI. The CDR3 protein is CASLTGRVEEKLFF. The CDR3 DNA follows: TGTGCCAGCCTGACGGGCAGGGTGGAGGAAAAACTGTTTTTT.

This clonotype turned up a few times. This may arise from a read error, as a much more abundant clone is one base away. Given the absence of the conserved phenylalanine or tryptophan at the CDR3 end, a read error is likely. J is TRBJ2-2 and V is TRBV6-2 or TRBV6-3; 14 bases agree with TRBD2. Germline loops: CDR1 MNHEY, CDR2 SVGEGT. This CDR3 is 16 amino acids long. V lost 10 bases to trimming and J lost 4 bases; unmatched junction nucleotides: 8. The CDR3 sequence: CATKTSGRAGTGELFL. The CDR3 nucleotides read TGTGCCACCAAGACTAGCGGGAGGGCCGGCACCGGGGAGCTGTTTCTT.

This clonotype was detected a few times. V usage is TRBV28 and J usage is TRBJ2-3; TRBD1 matches 11 bases. The CDR3 runs to 16 residues. Germline V gives CDR1 MDHEN, CDR2 SYDVKM. With V trimmed by 5 bases and J by 5 bases, 9 bases remained unmatched. CDR3 in DNA: TGTGCCAGCAGTACCCCCGGACAGGGGGCAAAAGATACGCAGTATTTT. Its protein product is CASSTPGQGAKDTQYF.

The chain uses TRBV3-1 and TRBJ2-7; 8 bases agree with TRBD1. The junction had 9 bases not matched to a gene; V was cut back by 3 bases and J by 5 bases. The CDR3 is 15 amino acids. In germline, CDR1 is LGHDT, CDR2 YNNKEL (reference sequence). This CDR3 is CASSQTGVFGNEQYF. CDR3 bases: TGTGCCAGCAGCCAGACAGGGGTTTTTGGAAACGAGCAGTACTTC.

As for this clonotype: The junction shows a germline mismatch at one end, possibly a read error. The rearrangement joins TRBV5-1 to TRBJ2-2, with D maybe TRBD2 (5 bases). CDR1 and CDR2 from the germline V gene are SGHRS and YFSETQ. CDR3 length: 13 amino acids. The CDR3 is CASSQQDTGELLF. CDR3 coding DNA: TGCGCCAGCAGCCAGCAAGACACCGGGGAGCTGCTTTTC.

A remark on this clonotype: One end of the junction varies from germline; a read error may be responsible. This rearrangement joins TRBV7-2 to TRBJ2-2; D is ambiguous. Per the germline V gene, CDR1 is SGHTA and CDR2 is FQGNSA. The CDR3 spans 16 residues. CDR3 in amino acids: CVSSLDDGTNTGELFF. The CDR3 nucleotides are TGTGTCAGCAGCTTAGACGACGGTACGAACACCGGGGAGCTGTTTTTT.

This clonotype was counted many times. CDR3: CSAWGGPATNEKLFF. As DNA, the CDR3 is TGCAGTGCTTGGGGGGGCCCCGCAACTAATGAAAAACTGTTTTTT. The chain is built from TRBV20-1 and TRBJ1-4; D is perhaps TRBD1 (6 bases). The germline V and J ends were trimmed by 5 bases and 0 bases, with 13 bases remaining between them. This CDR3 has 15 residues. Looked up from germline, CDR1 is DFQATT and CDR2 is SNEGSKA (reference sequence).

Note on this clonotype: This clone may be a read error of a much larger clone one base away. The gene calls are TRBV5-6 and TRBJ2-1; D assignment may be TRBD1 or TRBD2 (6 bases each). The CDR3 contains 11 residues. The germline CDR1 and CDR2 sequences are SGHDT and YYEEEE. Here the CDR3 reads CAGRRGLRQFF. The DNA of the CDR3 is TGTGCCGGCAGGAGGGGGTTAAGGCAGTTCTTC. Full variable domain (outside the CDR3, taken from reference TRBV5-6 and TRBJ2-1): DAGVTQSPTHLIKTRGQQVTLRCSPKSGHDTVSWYQQALGQGPQFIFQYYEEEERQRGNFPDRFSGHQFPNYSSELNVNALLLGDSALYLCAGRRGLRQFFGPGTRLTVL.

This clonotype is termed medium-sized. The V and J genes are TRBV30 and TRBJ1-5; TRBD1 matches 8 bases. Germline CDR1 is GTSNPN and CDR2 is SVGIG (reference sequence). J was trimmed by 6 bases and V by 2 bases; bases with no gene match: 3. This CDR3 is built from 13 residues. The CDR3 region has the DNA TGTGCCTGGAGTTCAGGGGGCAGTCAGCCCCAGCATTTT. This encodes CAWSSGGSQPQHF.

This clonotype was seen many times. V and J are TRBV7-3 and TRBJ2-1; 9 nucleotides line up with TRBD2. CDR3 length: 14 amino acids. CDR1 and CDR2 from the germline V gene are SGHTA and FQGTGA. The J segment lost 6 bases and the V segment lost 4 bases, leaving 4 bases of the junction unmatched. CDR3 residues: CASSSVAGVNEQFF. CDR3 nucleotides: TGTGCCAGCAGCTCTGTAGCGGGAGTCAATGAGCAGTTCTTC.

Of note for this clonotype: This may stem from a read error, because a much larger clone lies one nucleotide away. The chain is built from TRBV3-1 and TRBJ2-3; 12 positions match TRBD2. The CDR3 loop spans 18 amino acids. V gave up 2 bases and J gave up 5 bases; unmatched junction bases: 11. In germline, CDR1 is LGHDT, CDR2 YNNKEL (reference sequence). As DNA, the CDR3 is TGTGCCAGCAGCCAAACGCTAGCGGGAGGGCGGAACAGAGATACGCAGTATTTT. Amino acids: CASSQTLAGGRNRDTQYF.

This rearrangement joins TRBV4-1 to TRBJ2-1; D unresolved. Trimming shortened V by 1 base and J by 8 bases, and 12 bases separated the two germline ends. CDR3 length: 14 amino acids. CDR1 and CDR2 from the germline V gene are MGHRA and YSYEKL. The CDR3 loop reads CASSQARALDEQFF. For the CDR3, the DNA is TGCGCCAGCAGCCAAGCCCGGGCGCTGGATGAGCAGTTCTTC.